This T cell receptor (beta chain) came from a study of OX40 agonist ivuxolimab in advanced cancers. The table came from immunoSEQ multiplex PCR; TCRdb's copy has only in-frame clones and leaves some out. This table has tens of thousands of clones, 80% to 85% appearing once. Patients were ruled out by autoimmune disease history or systemic immunosuppression. CDR3 size: 15 residues. CDR1 is SGHAT, CDR2 FQNNGV, per germline. With V trimmed by 5 bases and J by 5 bases, 4 bases remained unmatched. This sample comprised CD4+ or CD8+ T cells sorted from blood, obtained in a trial of the OX40 agonist ivuxolimab. This rearrangement joins TRBV11-2 to TRBJ2-1; 12 positions agree with TRBD2. The source of this sequence is an adult with an advanced solid tumor such as melanoma, head and neck, liver or kidney cancer. The CDR3 region is CASSLRTSGNNEQFF. The CDR3 DNA reads TGTGCCAGCAGCCTCCGGACTAGCGGGAACAATGAGCAGTTCTTC.